Listed below are T cell receptor beta chains from one sample, sequenced in a study of T cell responses to AZD1222 COVID-19 vaccine. Using immunoSEQ multiplex PCR, the repertoire was profiled, and TCRdb retains in-frame clones only, with some absent. The sample holds more than 140,000 clones, 91% seen once. This sample comprised peripheral blood, obtained on day 0 of AZD1222 vaccination. These TCRs come from an adult in good health. Each CDR3 is given with its conserved first and last residue. A D gene is named only where the DNA matches it firmly. Not all rows give a size; the values are once, few, many and, for expanded clones, a class.

CASSLSGQGAGKSNQPQHF	TGTGCCAGCAGTTTATCGGGACAGGGGGCGGGAAAAAGCAATCAGCCCCAGCATTTT	TRBD1	TRBV27	TRBJ1-5	-
CASSLGDSQPQHF	TGTGCCAGCAGCTTGGGGGACTCTCAGCCCCAGCATTTT	-	TRBV7-9	TRBJ1-5	-
CASSQGGRGVSYEQYF	TGTGCCAGCAGCCAGGGTGGCAGGGGGGTCTCCTACGAGCAGTACTTC	-	TRBV5-4	TRBJ2-7	once
CASTGRAGGFYNEQFF	TGTGCCAGCACCGGCCGAGCGGGAGGCTTTTACAATGAGCAGTTCTTC	TRBD2	TRBV25-1	TRBJ2-1	once
CASSSAGGRRETQYF	TGTGCCAGCAGTTCGGCGGGAGGAAGGAGGGAGACCCAGTACTTC	TRBD2	TRBV28	TRBJ2-5	-
CASSLGSGTEAFF	TGTGCCAGCAGCCTCGGGTCGGGCACTGAAGCTTTCTTT	-	TRBV6-5	TRBJ1-1	-
CASSSTGIDMNTEAFF	TGCGCCAGCAGCTCGACAGGGATTGATATGAACACTGAAGCTTTCTTT	TRBD1	TRBV5-1	TRBJ1-1	-
CASSLRDGKETQYF	TGTGCCAGCAGCTTAAGGGACGGAAAAGAGACCCAGTACTTC	-	TRBV7-9	TRBJ2-5	-
CASRQDIARGQYF	TGTGCCAGCAGGCAGGACATTGCCCGAGGGCAGTACTTC	-	TRBV28	TRBJ2-7	few
CASSQGGQGLSGANVLTF	TGTGCCAGCAGCCAAGGGGGACAGGGACTCTCTGGGGCCAACGTCCTGACTTTC	TRBD1	TRBV3-1/TRBV3-2	TRBJ2-6	-
CASSMDSYGYTF	TGTGCCAGCAGCATGGACAGCTATGGCTACACCTTC	-	TRBV6-5	TRBJ1-2	-